The 17 T cell receptor beta chains reported below all come from one sample, sequenced in a study of cytomegalovirus exposure and HLA in healthy donors. Primers for the PCR totalled 60 Vbeta and 13 Jbeta. Profiling relied on immunoSEQ multiplex PCR, and the TCRdb table lists in-frame clones only, not all of them. The data show roughly 150,000 clones, about 70% seen once. Material for sequencing was PBMCs. These receptors were obtained from a man aged 25 to 40 in good health and CMV-seropositive.

The rearrangement uses TRBV14 and TRBJ2-5; 10 bases fit TRBD1. Near its end, the DNA agrees better with TRBJ2-7, so the J call may be wrong. Germline V gives CDR1 SGHDN, CDR2 FVKESK. The CDR3 contains 15 residues. CDR3 nucleotide sequence: TGTGCCAGCAGCCAAGAAGGGACAGGGGTCTACGAGCAGTACTTC. It yields the protein CASSQEGTGVYEQYF.

This CDR3 is CASSLPSIREQYF. The CDR3 coding sequence is TGTGCCAGCAGCTTGCCATCTATTCGCGAGCAGTACTTC. The rearrangement links TRBV7-9 to TRBJ2-7; no clear D. Trimming pared 3 bases from V and 6 bases from J, leaving 12 bases between. Germline V CDR1 and CDR2: SEHNR, FQNEAQ (reference sequence). The CDR3 has 13 residues.

The J gene is TRBJ1-2, the V gene TRBV7-9; 9 bases fit TRBD1. Trimming took 4 bases from V and 8 from J; bases not matched to a gene: 2. The CDR3 runs to 12 residues. Germline V gene lookup returns CDR1 SEHNR and CDR2 FQNEAQ (reference sequence). The DNA for the CDR3 is TGTGCCAGCAGCTGGGGACAGGGAGGCTACACCTTC. Translating it yields CASSWGQGGYTF.

The chain is built from TRBV13 and TRBJ1-1, with a possible D match to TRBD1 (5 bases). The V gene lost 5 bases and the J gene lost 8 bases, with 15 bases spanning the gap. CDR3 length: 13 amino acids. The germline V gene encodes CDR1 PRHDT and CDR2 FYEKMQ (reference sequence). CDR3 DNA sequence: TGTGCCAGCAGCCTAGCCACGGGGGGAGAAGCTTTCTTT. It codes for CASSLATGGEAFF.

The CDR3 DNA is TGCAGCGTTTGGTCACTAGCGGGGGGTAATGAGCAGTTCTTC. Its protein is CSVWSLAGGNEQFF. V and J are TRBV29-1 and TRBJ2-1, with 12 bases aligning to TRBD2. Trimming at V came to 5 bases and at J to 7 bases, leaving 6 bases not matched to a gene. The CDR3 contains 14 residues. In germline, CDR1 is SQVTM, CDR2 ANQGSEA.

The gene calls are TRBV28 and TRBJ2-3; no clear D gene. This CDR3 is built from 17 residues. Germline CDR1 reads MDHEN; CDR2 reads SYDVKM. V lost 4 bases, J lost 3 bases, and 20 bases lay in between. The CDR3 is CASSSYPPGRRTDTQYF. The CDR3 DNA follows: TGTGCCAGCAGTTCATATCCCCCCGGTCGGCGGACAGATACGCAGTATTTT.

The V gene is TRBV9, the J gene TRBJ2-1; tentatively, D is TRBD2 (5 bases). With 3 bases removed from V and 7 bases from J, the gap between germline ends came to 20 bases. The germline CDR1 and CDR2 sequences are SGDLS and YYNGEE. There are 16 residues in the CDR3. The CDR3 nucleotides are TGTGCCAGCAGCGGAGAAGAGGGAGACCTAGTGAATGAGCAGTTCTTC. Protein product: CASSGEEGDLVNEQFF.

V and J are TRBV2 and TRBJ2-4; D is undetermined. This CDR3 has 15 amino acids. V was pared by 6 bases and J by 0 bases, with 12 bases between. The germline CDR1 and CDR2 sequences are SNHLY and FYNNEI. In nucleotides, the CDR3 is TGTGCCAGCAGCCCCATCGGGTTAGCCAAAAACATTCAGTACTTC. It yields the protein CASSPIGLAKNIQYF.

The V and J genes are TRBV6-4 and TRBJ1-1; the D gene is possibly TRBD1 (5 bases). V was shortened by 2 bases and J by 7 bases, with 8 bases between the two germline ends. CDR1 is MRHNA and CDR2 is SNTAGT in the germline V gene. The CDR3 contains 12 residues. CDR3 amino acids: CASSDRGGEAFF. Here the CDR3 DNA reads TGTGCCAGCAGTGACAGGGGAGGTGAAGCTTTCTTT.

This chain connects TRBV10-3 to TRBJ2-5; D possibly corresponds to TRBD2 (6 bases). Trimming pared 10 bases from V and 6 bases from J, leaving 24 bases between. The CDR3 spans 15 residues. From germline, CDR1 is ENHRY and CDR2 SYGVKD. The CDR3 nucleotides read TGTGCCACCGCCACGGGGGATGGGGGTTCGAAGACCCAGTACTTC. Amino acids: CATATGDGGSKTQYF.

This clone appeared a few times. The J gene is TRBJ2-7, the V gene TRBV6-5; 8 bases match TRBD1. CDR1 and CDR2 from the germline V gene are MNHEY and SVGAGI. The CDR3 totals 15 residues. J lost 3 bases, V lost 6 bases, and 10 bases had no gene match. The DNA for the CDR3 is TGTGCCAGCAGCGTTAGACAGGGGCCTGTCTACGAGCAGTACTTC. Residues: CASSVRQGPVYEQYF.

J is TRBJ2-7 and V is TRBV28; 9 bases match TRBD1. The CDR3 runs 16 residues. Germline V gene sequence: CDR1 MDHEN, CDR2 SYDVKM. J lost 2 bases, V lost 4 bases, and 9 bases had no gene match. The CDR3 DNA sequence: TGTGCCAGCAGTTCCCAATACCGGGACAGGGCCTACGAGCAGTACTTC. It codes for CASSSQYRDRAYEQYF.

This clone was picked up one time. The J gene is TRBJ2-1, the V gene TRBV10-1, with 8 bases aligning to TRBD1. The CDR3 consists of 18 residues. The junction had 14 bases not matched to a gene; V was cut back by 0 bases and J by 7 bases. The V gene's germline CDR1 is WNHNN and CDR2 SYGVQD (reference sequence). The CDR3 DNA sequence: TGCGCCAGCAGTGAGTCAGGGACAGGTCCCGAACTTGGGAATGAGCAGTTCTTC. It specifies CASSESGTGPELGNEQFF.

In this sample, this clone turned up a few times. The chain combines TRBV7-2 with TRBJ2-7, with D maybe TRBD2 (5 bases). Germline CDR1 is SGHTA and CDR2 is FQGNSA. This CDR3 has 13 amino acids. Trimming left V 1 base short and J 4 bases short, with 8 bases between. For the CDR3, the DNA is TGTGCCAGCAGCTTAGGGGAGAGGTACGAGCAGTACTTC. Protein sequence: CASSLGERYEQYF.

The chain joins TRBV5-1 to TRBJ2-7; the match to TRBD1 covers 8 bases. The CDR3 extends over 13 amino acids. After removal of 4 bases from V and 4 bases from J, the junction contained 4 bases not matched to a gene. Germline CDR1 and CDR2: SGHRS and YFSETQ. The CDR3 loop is CASSRDRRYEQYF. For the CDR3, the DNA is TGCGCCAGCAGCCGGGACAGGCGTTACGAGCAGTACTTC.

The rearrangement joins TRBV5-1 to TRBJ1-5; D might be TRBD1 (5 bases). The germline V and J ends were trimmed by 4 bases and 6 bases, with 17 bases remaining between them. CDR1 and CDR2 (germline): SGHRS, YFSETQ. The CDR3 runs to 15 residues. CDR3 sequence reads: CASSPAGEKGQPQHF. CDR3 DNA: TGCGCCAGCAGCCCCGCGGGGGAGAAGGGTCAGCCCCAGCATTTT.

The V and J genes are TRBV10-3 and TRBJ1-2, with TRBD1 as a possible D gene (5 bases). The CDR3 sequence is 15 residues long. V was cut by 6 bases and J by 5 bases, with 19 bases left in between. Germline CDR1 is ENHRY and CDR2 is SYGVKD. In nucleotides, the CDR3 is TGTGCCATCAGCGAGCCGGGACGCCGGGAGTATGGCTACACCTTC. This sequence encodes CAISEPGRREYGYTF.